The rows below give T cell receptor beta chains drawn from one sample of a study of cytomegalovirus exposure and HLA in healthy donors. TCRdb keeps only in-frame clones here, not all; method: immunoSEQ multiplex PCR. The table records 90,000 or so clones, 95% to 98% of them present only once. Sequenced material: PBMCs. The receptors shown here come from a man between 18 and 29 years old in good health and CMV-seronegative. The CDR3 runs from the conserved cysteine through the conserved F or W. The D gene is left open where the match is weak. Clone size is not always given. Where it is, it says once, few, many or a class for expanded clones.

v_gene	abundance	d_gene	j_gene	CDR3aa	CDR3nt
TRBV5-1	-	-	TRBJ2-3	CASSWGADTSTDTQYF	TGCGCCAGCAGCTGGGGAGCAGATACTAGCACAGATACGCAGTATTTT
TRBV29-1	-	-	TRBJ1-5	CSARDTSGPQHF	TGCAGCGCCCGGGACACCTCAGGTCCCCAGCATTTT
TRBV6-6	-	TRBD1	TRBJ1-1	CASSRGTANTEAFF	TGTGCCAGCAGCAGGGGGACAGCGAACACTGAAGCTTTCTTT
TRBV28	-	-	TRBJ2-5	CASSAPRQNQGTQYF	TGTGCCAGCAGTGCTCCTAGACAGAACCAAGGGACCCAGTACTTC
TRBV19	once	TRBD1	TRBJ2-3	CASSQGGTDTQYF	TGTGCCAGTTCCCAGGGGGGCACAGATACGCAGTATTTT
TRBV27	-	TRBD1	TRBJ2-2	CASSADRRGELFF	TGTGCCAGCAGTGCGGACAGGCGGGGGGAGCTGTTTTTT
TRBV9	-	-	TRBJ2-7	CASSRTTRYEQYF	TGTGCCAGCAGTAGGACTACCAGATACGAGCAGTACTTC
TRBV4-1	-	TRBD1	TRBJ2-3	CASSHGDRGGFGTQYF	TGCGCCAGCAGCCATGGAGACAGGGGTGGTTTTGGTACGCAGTATTTT
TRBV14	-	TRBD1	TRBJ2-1	CASSPGDRGSLNEQFF	TGTGCCAGCAGCCCCGGGGACAGGGGAAGCCTCAATGAGCAGTTCTTC
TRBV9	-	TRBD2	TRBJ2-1	CASSVGGGNEQFF	TGTGCCAGCAGCGTAGGCGGGGGCAATGAGCAGTTCTTC
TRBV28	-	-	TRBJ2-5	CASGASLVQETQYF	TGTGCCAGCGGAGCTTCGCTGGTCCAAGAGACCCAGTACTTC
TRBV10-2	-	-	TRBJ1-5	CASSESSYRFPSQPQHF	TGCGCCAGCAGTGAGTCGAGCTACCGGTTTCCAAGTCAGCCCCAGCATTTT
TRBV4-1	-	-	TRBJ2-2	CASSQEFVAGAGELFF	TGCGCCAGCAGCCAAGAGTTTGTGGCGGGCGCCGGGGAGCTGTTTTTT
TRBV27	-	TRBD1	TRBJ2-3	CASSIPGQGTDTQYF	TGTGCCAGCAGTATTCCGGGACAGGGCACAGATACGCAGTATTTT
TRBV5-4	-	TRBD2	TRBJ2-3	CASSFPGLAETDTQYF	TGTGCCAGCAGCTTCCCCGGCCTAGCGGAAACAGATACGCAGTATTTT
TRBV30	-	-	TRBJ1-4	CAWNAGNEKLFF	TGTGCCTGGAATGCGGGGAATGAAAAACTGTTTTTT